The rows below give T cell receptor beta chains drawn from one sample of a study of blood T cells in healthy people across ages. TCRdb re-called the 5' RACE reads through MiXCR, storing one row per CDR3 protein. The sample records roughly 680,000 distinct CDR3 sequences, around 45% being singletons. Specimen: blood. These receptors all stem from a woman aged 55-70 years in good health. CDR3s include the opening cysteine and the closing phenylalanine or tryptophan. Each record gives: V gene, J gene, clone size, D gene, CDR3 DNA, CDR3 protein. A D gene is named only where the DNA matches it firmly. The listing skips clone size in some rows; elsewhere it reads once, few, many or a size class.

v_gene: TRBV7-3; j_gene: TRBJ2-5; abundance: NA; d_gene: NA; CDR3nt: TGTGCCAGCAGTGGGACACAGCAAGAGACCCAGTACTTC; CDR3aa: CASSGTQQETQYF
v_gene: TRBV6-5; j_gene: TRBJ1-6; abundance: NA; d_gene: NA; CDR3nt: TGTGCCAGCAGTTACGTGAAGGAGAATTCACCCCTCCACTTT; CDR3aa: CASSYVKENSPLHF
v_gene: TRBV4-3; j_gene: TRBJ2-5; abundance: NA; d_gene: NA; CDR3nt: TGCGCCAGCAGCCAAGGGGCACACGGAGGGGGGGAGACCCAGTACTTC; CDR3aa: CASSQGAHGGGETQYF
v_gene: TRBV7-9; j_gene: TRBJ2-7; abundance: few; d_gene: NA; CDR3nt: TGTGCCAGCGCCCCAGGACTGCCCTACGAGCAGTACTTC; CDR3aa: CASAPGLPYEQYF
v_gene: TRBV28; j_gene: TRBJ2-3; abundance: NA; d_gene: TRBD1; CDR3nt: TGTGCCAGCATAGGAGGACAGGGAACAGATACGCAGTATTTT; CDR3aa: CASIGGQGTDTQYF
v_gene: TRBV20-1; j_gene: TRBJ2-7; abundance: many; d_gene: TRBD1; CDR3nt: TGCAGTGCTAGCCCCCCCTCCGGGACAGGATCCTACGAGCAGTACTTC; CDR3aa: CSASPPSGTGSYEQYF
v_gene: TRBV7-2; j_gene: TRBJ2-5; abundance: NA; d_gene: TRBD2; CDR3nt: TGTGCCAGCAGCTGGCCTAGCGGGTACCAAGAGACCCAGTACTTC; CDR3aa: CASSWPSGYQETQYF
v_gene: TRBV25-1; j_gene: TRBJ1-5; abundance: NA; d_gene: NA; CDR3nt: TGTGCCAGCAGTGAATCGGCAGATAGCAATCAGCCCCAGCATTTT; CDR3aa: CASSESADSNQPQHF
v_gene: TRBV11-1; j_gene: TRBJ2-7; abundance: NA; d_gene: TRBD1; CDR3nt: TGTGCCAGCAGCCAACCTACAGGGGACGGAGATTACGAGCAGTACTTC; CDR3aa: CASSQPTGDGDYEQYF
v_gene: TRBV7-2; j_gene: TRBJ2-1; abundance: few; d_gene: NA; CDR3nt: TGTGCCAGCAGCTTAGTAGGTTCGGGGTGGTCCTACAATGAGCAGTTCTTC; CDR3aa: CASSLVGSGWSYNEQFF
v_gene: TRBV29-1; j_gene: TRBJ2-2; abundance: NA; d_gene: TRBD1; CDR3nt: TGCAGCGTTGGACCCGGGACAGGGATTGACGGGGAGCTGTTTTTT; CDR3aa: CSVGPGTGIDGELFF
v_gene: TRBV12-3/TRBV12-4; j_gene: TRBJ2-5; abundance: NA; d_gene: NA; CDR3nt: TGTGCCAGCAGCCGATTTACAGGGTACCAAGAGACCCAGTACTTC; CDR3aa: CASSRFTGYQETQYF
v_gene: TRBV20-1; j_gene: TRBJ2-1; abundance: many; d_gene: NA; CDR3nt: TGCAGTGCTAGAGATCTCCGACAGTCTGGGTATGAGCAGTTCTTC; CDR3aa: CSARDLRQSGYEQFF
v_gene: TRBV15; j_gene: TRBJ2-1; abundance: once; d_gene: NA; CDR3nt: TGTGCCACCAGCAGAGATGATGGGCAGAGCAATGAGCAGTTCTTC; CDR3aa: CATSRDDGQSNEQFF
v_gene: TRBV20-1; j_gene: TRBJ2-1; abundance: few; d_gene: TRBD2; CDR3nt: TGCAGTGCTAGGGGCCTTGGCGGGAGAAGATACAATGAGCAGTTCTTC; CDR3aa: CSARGLGGRRYNEQFF
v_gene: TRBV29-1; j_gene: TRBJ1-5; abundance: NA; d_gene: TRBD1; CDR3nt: TGCAGCGTTCTCGGACAGGCAGGACAGCCCCAGCATTTT; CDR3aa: CSVLGQAGQPQHF
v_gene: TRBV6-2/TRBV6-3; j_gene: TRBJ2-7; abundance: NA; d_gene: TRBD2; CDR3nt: TGTGCCAGCAGTTACTCGAGCGGGAGTACCCCCTACGAGCAGTACTTC; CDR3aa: CASSYSSGSTPYEQYF
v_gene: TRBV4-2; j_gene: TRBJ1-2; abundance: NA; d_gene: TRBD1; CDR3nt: TGTGCCAGCAGCCAGGCGTCGACAGGGGACTTTAACTATGGCTACACCTTC; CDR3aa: CASSQASTGDFNYGYTF
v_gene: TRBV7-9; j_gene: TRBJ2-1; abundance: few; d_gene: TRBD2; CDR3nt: TGTGCCAGCAGCTTAGGATTTATTAGCGGGAGGGACAATGAGCAGTTCTTC; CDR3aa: CASSLGFISGRDNEQFF
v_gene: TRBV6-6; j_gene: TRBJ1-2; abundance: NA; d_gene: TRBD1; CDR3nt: TGTGCCAGCAGTTATTCGGGACAGGAATATGGCTACACCTTC; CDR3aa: CASSYSGQEYGYTF
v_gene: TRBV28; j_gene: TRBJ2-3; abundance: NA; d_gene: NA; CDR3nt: TGTGCCGGCAATTGGGGTGGGCCGCAGTATTTT; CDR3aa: CAGNWGGPQYF
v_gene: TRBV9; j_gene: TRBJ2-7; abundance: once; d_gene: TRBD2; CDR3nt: TGTGCCAGCAGCGCCCAAACTAGCGGGAGCTGGTCCAACGAGCAGTACTTC; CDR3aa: CASSAQTSGSWSNEQYF
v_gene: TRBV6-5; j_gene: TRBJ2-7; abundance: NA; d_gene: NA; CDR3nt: TGTGCCAGCGCCGAGGCATACCTCTACGAGCAGTACTTC; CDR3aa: CASAEAYLYEQYF
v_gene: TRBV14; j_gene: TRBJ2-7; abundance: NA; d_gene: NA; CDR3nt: TGTGCCAGCAGCCAAAAGGAATGGGGGCGCGATTTCCTAGCTCCGTCCTACGAGCAGTACTTC; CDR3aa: CASSQKEWGRDFLAPSYEQYF
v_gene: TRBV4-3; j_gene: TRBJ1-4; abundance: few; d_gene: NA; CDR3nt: TGCGCCAGCAGCCAAGATGTTTGGATTAACGAGGGGGCAACTAATGAAAAACTGTTTTTT; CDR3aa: CASSQDVWINEGATNEKLFF
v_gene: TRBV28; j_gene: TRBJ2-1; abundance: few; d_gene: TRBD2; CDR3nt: TGTGCCACCCTTAAGCGGGAGTGGCACAATGAGCAGTTCTTC; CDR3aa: CATLKREWHNEQFF
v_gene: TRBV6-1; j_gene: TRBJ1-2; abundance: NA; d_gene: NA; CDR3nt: TGTGCCAGCAGGGCCTCGGATTCTAACTATGGCTACACCTTC; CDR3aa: CASRASDSNYGYTF
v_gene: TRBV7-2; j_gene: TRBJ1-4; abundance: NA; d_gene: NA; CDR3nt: TGTGCCAGCAGCAGACAAGGTTCCGCCATACTGAATGAAAAACTGTTTTTT; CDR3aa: CASSRQGSAILNEKLFF
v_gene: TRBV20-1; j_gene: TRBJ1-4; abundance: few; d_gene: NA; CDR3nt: TGCAGTGCTAGAGTAAGGGGTGGTACTAATGAAAAACTGTTTTTT; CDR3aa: CSARVRGGTNEKLFF
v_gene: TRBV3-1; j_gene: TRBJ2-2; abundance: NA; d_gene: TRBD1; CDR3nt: TGTGCCAGCACCCTAGCTGGGACAGGGGTTGCCGGGGAGCTGTTTTTT; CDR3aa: CASTLAGTGVAGELFF
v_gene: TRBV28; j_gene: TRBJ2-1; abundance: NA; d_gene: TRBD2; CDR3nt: TGTGCCAGCAGTTTATTTTTAGCGGGAGGGTTTTATGAGCAGTTCTTC; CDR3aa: CASSLFLAGGFYEQFF
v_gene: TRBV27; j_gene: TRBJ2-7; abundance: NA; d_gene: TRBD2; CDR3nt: TGTGCCAGCAGTTTAGGTAGCGGGGCATTGGGGTCCTACGAGCAGTACTTC; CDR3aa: CASSLGSGALGSYEQYF
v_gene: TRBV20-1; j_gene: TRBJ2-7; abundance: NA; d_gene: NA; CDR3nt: TGCAGTGCTAGCGACAGGCGCTTATACGAGCAGTACTTC; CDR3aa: CSASDRRLYEQYF
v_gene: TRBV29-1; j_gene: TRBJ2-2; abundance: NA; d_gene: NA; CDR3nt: TGCAGCGTGGAGTTGGGGTCCGGGGAGCTGTTTTTT; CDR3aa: CSVELGSGELFF
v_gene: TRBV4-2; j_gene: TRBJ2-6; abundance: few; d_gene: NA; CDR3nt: TGTGCCAGCAGCCAAGATCTCGGGGCTGGGGCCAACGTCCTGACTTTC; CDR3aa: CASSQDLGAGANVLTF
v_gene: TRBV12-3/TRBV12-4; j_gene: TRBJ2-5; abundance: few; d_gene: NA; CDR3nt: TGTGCCAGCAGTCTCCGCGGTGGGGGACAAGAGACCCAGTACTTC; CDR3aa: CASSLRGGGQETQYF
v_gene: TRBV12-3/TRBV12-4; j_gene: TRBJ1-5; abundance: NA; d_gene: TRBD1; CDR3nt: TGTGCCAGCAGCTTTCTCAGGGGGAACCAGCCCCAGCATTTT; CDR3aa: CASSFLRGNQPQHF
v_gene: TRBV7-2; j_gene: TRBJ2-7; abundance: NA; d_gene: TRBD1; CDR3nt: TGTGCCAGCAGCTACACCGGGACAGGGGAAACCTACGAGCAGTACTTC; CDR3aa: CASSYTGTGETYEQYF
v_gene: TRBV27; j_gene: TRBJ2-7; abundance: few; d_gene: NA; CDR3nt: TGTGCCAGCAGTTTATCTTACGGGGTCGACGAGCAGTACTTC; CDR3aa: CASSLSYGVDEQYF
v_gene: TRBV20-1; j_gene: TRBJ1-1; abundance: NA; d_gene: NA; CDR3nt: TGCAGTGCTAGTGTCCAGGGAGGGGGGAACACTGAAGCTTTCTTT; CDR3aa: CSASVQGGGNTEAFF